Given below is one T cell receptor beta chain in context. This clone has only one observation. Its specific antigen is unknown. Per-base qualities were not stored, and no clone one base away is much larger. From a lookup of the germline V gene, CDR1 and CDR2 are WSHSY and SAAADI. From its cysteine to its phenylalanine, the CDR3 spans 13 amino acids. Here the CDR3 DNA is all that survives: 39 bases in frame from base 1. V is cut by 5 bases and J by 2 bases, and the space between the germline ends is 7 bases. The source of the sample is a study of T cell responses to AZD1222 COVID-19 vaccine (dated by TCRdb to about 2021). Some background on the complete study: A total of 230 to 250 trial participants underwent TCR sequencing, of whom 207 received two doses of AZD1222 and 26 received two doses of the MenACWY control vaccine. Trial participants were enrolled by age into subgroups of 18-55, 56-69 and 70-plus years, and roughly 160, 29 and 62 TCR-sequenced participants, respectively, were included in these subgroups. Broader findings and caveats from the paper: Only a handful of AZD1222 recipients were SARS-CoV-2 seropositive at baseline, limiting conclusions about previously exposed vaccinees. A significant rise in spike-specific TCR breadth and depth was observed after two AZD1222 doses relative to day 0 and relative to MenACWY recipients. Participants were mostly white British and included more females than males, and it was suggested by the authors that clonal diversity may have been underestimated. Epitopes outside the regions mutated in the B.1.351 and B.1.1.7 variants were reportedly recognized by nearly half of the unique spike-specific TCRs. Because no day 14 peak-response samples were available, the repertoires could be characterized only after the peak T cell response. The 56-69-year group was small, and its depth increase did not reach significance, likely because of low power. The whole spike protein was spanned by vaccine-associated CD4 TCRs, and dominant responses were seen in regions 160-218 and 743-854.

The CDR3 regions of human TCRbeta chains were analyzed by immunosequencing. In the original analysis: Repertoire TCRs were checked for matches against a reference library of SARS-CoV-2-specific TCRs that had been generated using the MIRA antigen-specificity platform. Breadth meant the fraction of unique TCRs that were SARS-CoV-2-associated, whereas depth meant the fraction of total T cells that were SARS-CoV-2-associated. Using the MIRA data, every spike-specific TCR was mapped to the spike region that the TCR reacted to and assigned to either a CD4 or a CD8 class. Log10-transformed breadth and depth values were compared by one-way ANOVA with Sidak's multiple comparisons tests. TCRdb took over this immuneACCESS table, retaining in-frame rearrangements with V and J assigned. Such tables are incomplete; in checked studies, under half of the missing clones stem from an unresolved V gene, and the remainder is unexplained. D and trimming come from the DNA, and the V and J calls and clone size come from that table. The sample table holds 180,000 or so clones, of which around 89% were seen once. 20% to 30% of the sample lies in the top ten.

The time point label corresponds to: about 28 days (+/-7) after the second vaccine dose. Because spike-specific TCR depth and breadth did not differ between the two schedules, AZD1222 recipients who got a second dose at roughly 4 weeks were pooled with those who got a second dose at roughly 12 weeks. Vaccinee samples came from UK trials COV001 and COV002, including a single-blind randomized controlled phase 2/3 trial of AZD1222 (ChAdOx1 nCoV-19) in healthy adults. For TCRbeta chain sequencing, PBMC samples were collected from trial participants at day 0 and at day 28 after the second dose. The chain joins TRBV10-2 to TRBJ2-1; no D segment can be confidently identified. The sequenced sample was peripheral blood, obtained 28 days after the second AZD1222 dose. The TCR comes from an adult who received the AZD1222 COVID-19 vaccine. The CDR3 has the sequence CASSPNTYNEQFF. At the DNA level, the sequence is TGCGCCAGCAGTCCTAATACCTACAATGAGCAGTTCTTC.